This TCR beta chain originates from a study of yellow fever vaccine responses in identical twins. General study results and limits: Twins reportedly had a vaccine T cell response that seemed partly convergent, partly personalized.

V gave up 1 base and J gave up 4 bases, with 16 bases separating them. Germline V gives CDR1 MGHRA, CDR2 YSYEKL. This CDR3 has 16 amino acids. Details on this clonotype: The antigen is undetermined.

TCRdb passed the RT-PCR reads through MiXCR, listing each CDR3 protein once. In the table there are some 14,000 distinct CDR3 sequences, about 81% of which are singletons. The clonotype comes from a young woman who received the yellow fever vaccine. The sample here was T cells from blood (PBMCs), unsorted or a sorted subset (not recorded which), taken before or after yellow fever vaccination (not recorded which). This sequence joins TRBV4-1 and TRBJ2-5, with unresolved D. CDR3 sequence (DNA): TGCGCCAGCAGCCAAGGATTAGGGCCTAGTGGAGAGACCCAGTACTTC. This sequence encodes CASSQGLGPSGETQYF.